Below, one T cell receptor beta chain is given with its context. This entry comes from a study of T cells in localized non-small cell lung cancer. V lost 6 bases, J lost 5 bases, and 9 bases lay in between. Germline V CDR1 and CDR2: KGHSH, LQKENI. CDR3 length equals 12 residues. Free of atypia, the adjacent lung was collected at least 2 cm away from the tumor margin. Data came from immunoSEQ multiplex PCR; TCRdb stores just in-frame clones and leaves some out. The sample lists 1,500 to 2,000 clones, about 19% occurring once. This receptor was obtained from an older female donor with stage I lung adenocarcinoma. The chain combines TRBV18 with TRBJ2-3; D perhaps matches TRBD1 (6 bases). The source was normal lung tissue next to the tumor, collected before any cancer treatment. The CDR3 sequence: CASSSGEDTQYF. As DNA, the CDR3 is TGTGCCAGCTCGTCAGGGGAAGATACGCAGTATTTT.